This T cell receptor (beta chain) was recovered during a study of blood T cell dynamics during melanoma immunotherapy. Study in general: Standard first-line treatment here was pembrolizumab or nivolumab plus ipilimumab in metastatic melanoma.

Looked up from germline, CDR1 is SGDLS and CDR2 is YYNGEE. The ends lost 4 bases at V and 7 bases at J; junction bases unmatched: 7. This CDR3 is built from 15 residues. Remarks on this clone: Its antigen is undetermined.

Findings and caveats of the study: PBMC repertoires of eventual disease-control patients split at W3 into clonality or diversity gains.

DNA loading was fixed at about 380 ng for all bulk PBMC samples. TCRdb keeps only in-frame clones here, not all; method: immunoSEQ multiplex PCR. The sample consists of 8,500 to 11,000 clones, 86% of them appearing once. Time point indicated: pre-treatment baseline. Patients had no prior systemic cancer treatment, immunosuppressants or other active cancers. The sequence came from a human donor with melanoma. The sequences come from blood, collected from a patient treated with checkpoint blockade. The rearrangement uses TRBV9 and TRBJ2-5; 13 bases line up with TRBD2. The CDR3 protein is CASSKGTSGVATQYF. DNA of the CDR3: TGTGCCAGCAGCAAAGGGACTAGCGGGGTGGCGACCCAGTACTTC.